This T cell receptor (beta chain) was sequenced during a study of T cells in Graves' hyperthyroidism and ophthalmopathy. This clonotype was observed at least ten times. Its antigen remains unidentified. Trimming removed 5 bases at V and 1 base at J, with 14 bases between. The CDR3 length is 15 residues. Per germline, CDR1 SGHVS and CDR2 FQNEAQ. Study outcomes and limitations: Ophthalmopathy stood apart from stable hyperthyroidism in a 13 V-J model. The model predicted ophthalmopathy a median roughly 6.3 months before onset.

Amplified regions were TCR beta CDR3 sequences from RNA transcripts. Primed by the HTBI set, a first-round RT-PCR was run on the TCR CDR3. In TCRdb, the multiplex PCR reads were re-called with MiXCR into one record per CDR3 protein. In the table there are 350,000 to 400,000 distinct CDR3 sequences, about a fifth of which are singletons. Participants, patients aged 18 to 65, had newly diagnosed hyperthyroidism with a duration under 2 months. Out of over 7.5 ml of fresh peripheral blood came the PBMCs. The genes are TRBV7-8 and TRBJ2-5; D uncertain. The sample taken for sequencing was blood. The sequence was collected from a woman under 30 with Graves' hyperthyroidism. In DNA form, the CDR3 reads TGTGCCAGCAGCACCCGGGTTGAACCCCAAGAGACCCAGTACTTC. Translating gives CASSTRVEPQETQYF.